The present TCR beta chain was sequenced within a study of cytomegalovirus exposure and HLA in healthy donors. Study-wide background: Previous work identified 120 million or so unique TCR beta sequences from 150 million to 200 million T cells. Study-wide results and caveats: CMV serostatus was the sole immune exposure data available.

Primers: 60 Vbeta forward and 13 Jbeta reverse. Measured with immunoSEQ multiplex PCR; TCRdb has only the in-frame clones, and not every one. The profile shows over 100,000 clones, about 76% of them singletons. A note on this clone: Antigen: not known.

The trim removed 8 bases at V and 6 bases at J, leaving 3 bases unmatched. Germline V gene data show CDR1 as MNHNS and CDR2 as SASEGT. This CDR3 comprises 13 residues. J is TRBJ1-6 and V is TRBV6-1; 8 bases match TRBD1. The sequenced sample consisted of PBMCs. The sequence derives from a middle-aged woman in good health and CMV-seropositive. The CDR3 DNA follows: TGTGCCAGCCACGGACAGGGTAATTCACCCCTCCACTTT. Translated: CASHGQGNSPLHF.